This TCR beta chain came from a study of blood T cell repertoires in COVID-19. Study information: Spain, Italy and the United States supplied samples that represented acute and convalescent COVID-19. T cells, B-cell-depleted T cells, or PBMCs provided the cDNA or gDNA that served as material.

Original analysis: Nucleated cell counts were estimated from reference gene primer amplification. The repertoire was sequenced with immunoSEQ multiplex PCR; TCRdb's copy has only in-frame clones and lacks some. The V and J calls and clone size were taken over from that table, and D and trimming were inferred from the DNA. The sample includes around 150,000 clones, more than 75% of them seen just once. The receptor was isolated from a man aged 18 to 35 with acute or convalescent COVID-19. Source material: peripheral blood.

The CDR3 DNA follows: TGTGCCAGCAGCTTATACCTAGGGACAGGGAGTTTTAACTATGGCTACACCTTC. Encoded protein: CASSLYLGTGSFNYGYTF. This sequence joins TRBV11-2 and TRBJ1-2; 9 nucleotides match TRBD1. The CDR3 spans 18 residues. Germline V gene lookup returns CDR1 SGHAT and CDR2 FQNNGV. The V segment lost 2 bases and the J segment 1 base; nucleotides outside the gene matches: 11.